A single T cell receptor beta chain is shown here with its context. Its antigen is unidentified. The PCR was carried out with 60 Vbeta primers and 13 Jbeta primers. In the authors' methods: About 10 million shared chains were among the roughly 80 million unique TCR beta chains that a later analysis counted. Sequencing was performed with immunoSEQ multiplex PCR; in TCRdb, only in-frame clones are kept and a portion is missing. Clonal size and the V and J genes are those of that table, whereas D and trimming came from the DNA. The table includes about 120,000 clones, more than 65% detected once. The sample belongs to a study of cytomegalovirus exposure and HLA in healthy donors. Study in general: Of all 400 or so donors who were genotyped, 70% to 85% belonged to the Caucasian-associated ancestry cluster. General study findings and limits: Being indistinguishable, some V segments were excluded, TRBV6-2 and TRBV6-3 among them.

Germline CDR1 and CDR2: SGHDT and YYEEEE. This CDR3 comprises 13 residues. Trimming removed 3 bases from V and 3 bases from J, with 9 bases in between. Regarding donors, all were healthy bone marrow donors. The origin of this receptor is a man aged 18 to 30 in good health and CMV-seronegative. The chain combines TRBV5-6 with TRBJ1-2; perhaps TRBD1 as D (5 bases). The sequenced sample was PBMCs. The CDR3: CASSYRSYYGYTF. DNA for the CDR3: TGTGCCAGCAGCTACAGGTCCTACTATGGCTACACCTTC.